These T cell receptor beta chains were read from a single sample in a study of breast tumors, draining lymph nodes, adjacent tissues. TCRdb processed the multiplex PCR reads anew with MiXCR; each CDR3 protein has one entry. The data contain about 130,000 distinct CDR3 sequences, 15% to 20% of them singletons. The sample was axillary lymph node tissue. The receptors were gathered from a female donor with breast cancer. Some clones in this sample may be carry-over from other donors' samples. Both conserved end residues are part of each CDR3. D genes are given only for firm matches. Clone sizes are given selectively: once, few, many, or a class where the clone is expanded.

>TRBJ1-6|many|TRBV11-2|14|.
CASSPSSYNSPLHF
TGTGCCAGCAGCCCAAGCTCCTATAATTCACCCCTCCACTTT
>TRBJ2-3|many|TRBV29-1|14|.
CSARGGLGTDTQYF
TGCAGCGCTAGAGGGGGATTAGGCACAGATACGCAGTATTTT
>TRBJ1-6|many|TRBV6-5|15|.
CASSYSKHNGSPLHF
TGTGCCAGCAGTTACTCGAAACACAATGGTTCACCCCTCCACTTT
>TRBJ2-7|many|TRBV20-1|13|TRBD1
CSADPGQNYEQYF
TGCAGTGCTGACCCGGGACAGAACTACGAGCAGTACTTC
>TRBJ2-1|many|TRBV12-3/TRBV12-4|17|TRBD2
CASRGTSGINLGNEQFF
TGTGCCAGCAGGGGGACTAGCGGGATTAATTTGGGGAATGAGCAGTTCTTC
>TRBJ2-7|many|TRBV20-1|13|TRBD1
CSAPGQGASEQYF
TGCAGTGCTCCCGGGCAGGGGGCGTCCGAGCAGTACTTC
>TRBJ2-7|many|TRBV20-1|14|TRBD2
CSAPRSGIRSEQYF
TGCAGTGCGCCGCGTAGCGGGATAAGGTCTGAGCAGTACTTC
>TRBJ1-4|many|TRBV7-9|15|.
CASSLAGAHNEKLFF
TGTGCCAGCAGCTTAGCCGGCGCTCATAATGAAAAACTGTTTTTT
>TRBJ2-1|many|TRBV7-2|13|.
CASSSLGYNEQFF
TGTGCCAGCAGCTCCCTTGGGTACAATGAGCAGTTCTTC
>TRBJ2-1|many|TRBV7-8|13|.
CASRLDRDNEQFF
TGTGCCAGCAGGTTGGACAGAGACAATGAGCAGTTCTTC
>TRBJ2-5|many|TRBV5-8|13|.
CASSLQGKETQYF
TGTGCCAGCAGCTTACAGGGAAAAGAGACCCAGTACTTC
>TRBJ2-3|many|TRBV20-1|14|.
CSARDPNNPYTQYF
TGCAGTGCTAGAGATCCCAATAATCCCTATACGCAGTATTTT
>TRBJ2-7|.|TRBV12-5|13|TRBD2
CASGLSGSHEQYF
TGTGCTAGTGGTTTGAGCGGGAGTCACGAGCAGTACTTC
>TRBJ2-5|many|TRBV2|14|TRBD1
CASSRTGGSETQYF
TGTGCCAGCAGTAGGACAGGGGGCTCAGAGACCCAGTACTTC
>TRBJ2-2|.|TRBV27|14|TRBD1
CASRRTGLTGELFF
TGTGCCAGCAGGAGGACAGGGCTCACCGGGGAGCTGTTTTTT
>TRBJ1-5|many|TRBV20-1|17|TRBD1
CSATSPGQVGGNQPQHF
TGCAGTGCCACGAGCCCGGGACAGGTGGGCGGCAATCAGCCCCAGCATTTT
>TRBJ2-3|many|TRBV20-1|11|.
CSVTGGNTQYF
TGCAGTGTGACTGGTGGGAATACGCAGTATTTT
>TRBJ1-1|once|TRBV30|11|.
CAWSANVEAFF
TGTGCCTGGAGTGCCAATGTTGAAGCTTTCTTT
>TRBJ1-4|.|TRBV3-1|14|.
CASSPWTTDERLFF
TGTGCCAGCAGCCCTTGGACGACAGATGAAAGACTGTTTTTT
>TRBJ1-5|.|TRBV18|14|.
CASSPGTGNQPQHF
TGTGCCAGCTCACCGGGGACGGGCAATCAGCCCCAGCATTTT
>TRBJ2-5|many|TRBV11-2|15|.
CASSPRPFPQETQYF
TGTGCCAGCAGCCCCAGGCCATTCCCACAAGAGACCCAGTACTTC
>TRBJ2-3|many|TRBV5-1|14|.
CASSLADVGDTQYF
TGCGCCAGCAGCCTTGCGGACGTGGGGGATACGCAGTATTTT
>TRBJ2-7|many|TRBV5-1|15|TRBD1
CASSLAGTGVYEQYF
TGCGCCAGCAGCTTAGCCGGGACAGGGGTGTACGAGCAGTACTTC
>TRBJ2-1|many|TRBV2|20|TRBD2
CASRGELAGGLLSSYNEQFF
TGTGCCAGCAGGGGGGAACTAGCGGGAGGCCTTCTGAGCTCCTACAATGAGCAGTTCTTC
>TRBJ2-2|.|TRBV7-7|13|.
CASSRTWPGELFF
TGTGCTAGCAGCCGTACTTGGCCTGGGGAGCTGTTTTTT
>TRBJ2-7|many|TRBV18|14|.
CASSPPGRAHEQYF
TGTGCCAGCTCACCTCCCGGCAGGGCTCACGAGCAGTACTTC
>TRBJ1-1|.|TRBV6-1|15|.
CASSDFWGSGTEAFF
TGTGCCAGCAGTGATTTTTGGGGGTCGGGCACTGAAGCTTTCTTT
>TRBJ1-3|.|TRBV7-9|15|.
CASSYDRDSGNTIYF
TGTGCCAGCAGCTACGACCGAGACTCTGGAAACACCATATATTTT
>TRBJ2-3|many|TRBV9|16|.
CASSVGGGALTDTQYF
TGTGCCAGCAGCGTAGGAGGGGGGGCCTTAACAGATACGCAGTATTTT
>TRBJ1-2|many|TRBV5-1|14|TRBD1
CASSESDRGYGYTF
TGCGCCAGCAGTGAATCGGACAGGGGGTATGGCTACACCTTC
>TRBJ1-2|many|TRBV6-5|15|.
CASSYSSFRGGGYTF
TGTGCCAGCAGTTACTCTTCATTCAGGGGTGGCGGCTACACCTTC
>TRBJ2-2|many|TRBV4-2|18|.
CASSRAGSGRGRPGELFF
TGTGCCAGCAGCCGGGCCGGTTCGGGGAGAGGAAGGCCCGGGGAGCTGTTTTTT
>TRBJ2-2|.|TRBV19|15|TRBD2
CASSIKRGGTGELFF
TGTGCCAGTAGTATAAAGCGGGGGGGCACCGGGGAGCTGTTTTTT
>TRBJ2-1|few|TRBV11-2|16|.
CASSLNPGLEGNEQLF
TGTGCCAGCAGCTTAAATCCAGGACTGGAGGGTAATGAGCAGCTCTTC
>TRBJ1-2|many|TRBV5-1|15|.
CASSSSFPGNYGYTF
TGCGCCAGCAGCTCCAGTTTTCCGGGGAACTATGGCTACACCTTC
>TRBJ2-1|.|TRBV2|13|.
CASRGAANNEQFF
TGTGCCAGCAGGGGGGCAGCGAACAATGAGCAGTTCTTC
>TRBJ2-1|many|TRBV15|15|TRBD1
CATSSRGRSYNEQFF
TGTGCCACCAGCAGCAGGGGGCGGTCCTACAATGAGCAGTTCTTC
>TRBJ2-2|few|TRBV6-5|13|.
CASSPRGPGELFF
TGTGCCAGCAGCCCCCGGGGCCCCGGGGAGCTGTTTTTT
>TRBJ2-6|many|TRBV5-5|20|.
CASSLSWGGALKSGANVLTF
TGTGCCAGCAGCTTGAGTTGGGGGGGGGCTTTAAAATCTGGGGCCAACGTCCTGACTTTC
>TRBJ2-7|many|TRBV6-6|13|TRBD2
CASSLLAGDEQYF
TGTGCCAGCAGTTTACTAGCGGGAGACGAGCAGTACTTC
>TRBJ2-1|few|TRBV7-2|16|.
CASSLVPGRPYNEQFF
TGTGCCAGCAGCTTAGTTCCGGGAAGACCTTACAATGAGCAGTTCTTC
>TRBJ2-1|.|TRBV14|16|.
CASSQVDSRGYYEQFF
TGTGCCAGCAGCCAAGTAGATAGCAGGGGATACTATGAGCAGTTCTTC
>TRBJ2-7|.|TRBV28|14|.
CASRKQGALYEQYF
TGTGCCAGCAGAAAACAGGGAGCCCTATACGAGCAGTACTTC
>TRBJ2-7|many|TRBV6-1|13|.
CAGGTGPPYEQYF
TGTGCCGGAGGAACAGGGCCCCCCTACGAGCAGTACTTC
>TRBJ2-3|many|TRBV20-1|14|TRBD2
CSANSGGDTDTQYF
TGCAGTGCTAATAGCGGGGGAGACACAGATACGCAGTATTTT
>TRBJ2-2|many|TRBV2|15|.
CASSRISTNTGELFF
TGTGCCAGCAGTCGAATAAGTACGAACACCGGGGAGCTGTTTTTT
>TRBJ1-6|many|TRBV5-4|19|.
CASSLYLGTPDFGNSPLHF
TGTGCCAGCAGCTTGTATCTTGGGACACCAGACTTCGGTAATTCACCCCTCCACTTT
>TRBJ2-5|many|TRBV7-9|15|.
CASTVGGGLRETQYF
TGTGCCAGCACCGTAGGGGGGGGCCTGAGAGAGACCCAGTACTTC
>TRBJ2-5|many|TRBV10-1|13|.
CASSSGGQETQYF
TGCGCCAGCAGTTCCGGGGGACAAGAGACCCAGTACTTC
>TRBJ1-2|.|TRBV5-6|12|.
CASSTDDYGYTF
TGTGCCAGCAGTACTGATGACTATGGCTACACCTTC
>TRBJ2-1|many|TRBV6-1|11|.
CASSEFEEQFF
TGTGCCAGCAGTGAATTTGAGGAGCAGTTCTTC
>TRBJ1-4|many|TRBV4-2|16|.
CASSQELGHINEKLFF
TGTGCCAGCAGCCAAGAACTCGGACACATTAATGAAAAACTGTTTTTT
>TRBJ2-3|many|TRBV7-3|21|TRBD2
CASSLGLLGTSGRAGTDTQYF
TGTGCCAGCAGCCTCGGACTTTTGGGGACTAGCGGGAGGGCGGGCACAGATACGCAGTATTTT
>TRBJ1-3|many|TRBV5-1|15|.
CASSRTSSSGNTIYF
TGCGCCAGCAGCAGGACATCTTCCTCTGGAAACACCATATATTTT
>TRBJ1-2|many|TRBV20-1|18|TRBD1
CSARELGGRGLTNYGYTF
TGCAGTGCTAGAGAGCTAGGGGGAAGGGGGCTTACTAACTATGGCTACACCTTC
>TRBJ2-7|many|TRBV27|13|.
CASSPGRYGEQYF
TGTGCCAGCAGTCCGGGACGGTACGGGGAGCAGTACTTC
>TRBJ2-5|many|TRBV7-9|17|.
CASTSMQRLGKRETQYF
TGTGCCAGCACCTCCATGCAAAGACTAGGAAAAAGAGAGACCCAGTACTTC
>TRBJ2-6|many|TRBV20-1|17|TRBD1
CSARVRQGAFGANVLTF
TGCAGTGCTAGAGTACGGCAGGGGGCGTTCGGGGCCAACGTCCTGACTTTC